This T cell receptor (beta chain) was sequenced in a study of blood T cell repertoires in COVID-19. Study processing details: Reference gene primers were amplified, and this amplification served to estimate nucleated cell counts. Only in-frame clones appear in the TCRdb table, and some are missing; sequencing was by immunoSEQ multiplex PCR. That table supplies the V and J calls and clone size; D and trimming were determined from the DNA. The sample gives roughly 150,000 clones, roughly 78% of which show up once; around 20% is in the top ten. Worth noting for this clone: The identical CDR3 is also encoded by other nucleotide sequences in the sample.

Participant age was about 18 to 95 years, and participants resided in approximately 24 US areas. Membership in each cohort depended on participant-reported clinical history. Germline V lookup: CDR1 LGHNT, CDR2 FRNRAP. The length of the CDR3 is 10 residues. Deletions cut 8 bases from V and 6 bases from J, with 5 bases between. Sequencing input: PBMCs or T cells enriched from blood (not recorded which). The TCR comes from a woman in her 70s in a cohort exposed to, infected with or recovered from COVID-19 (not recorded which). V and J are TRBV12-5 and TRBJ2-1; D is ambiguous. CDR3 bases: TGTGCTAGTTCGGGCAATGAGCAGTTCTTC. It is translated as CASSGNEQFF.